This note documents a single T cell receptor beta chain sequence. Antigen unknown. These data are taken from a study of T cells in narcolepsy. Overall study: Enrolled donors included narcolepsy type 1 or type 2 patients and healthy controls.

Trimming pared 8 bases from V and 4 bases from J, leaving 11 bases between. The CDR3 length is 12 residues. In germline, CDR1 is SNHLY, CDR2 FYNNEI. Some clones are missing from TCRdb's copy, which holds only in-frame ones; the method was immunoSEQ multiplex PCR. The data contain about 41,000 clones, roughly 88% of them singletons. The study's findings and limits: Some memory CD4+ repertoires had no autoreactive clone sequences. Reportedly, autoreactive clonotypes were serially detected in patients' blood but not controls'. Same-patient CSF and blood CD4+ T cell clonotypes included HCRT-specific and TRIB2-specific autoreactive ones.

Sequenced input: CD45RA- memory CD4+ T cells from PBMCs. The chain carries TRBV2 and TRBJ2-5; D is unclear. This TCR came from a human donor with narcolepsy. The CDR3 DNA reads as TGTGCCAGCGGGTTGTCTAGAGAGACCCAGTACTTC. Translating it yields CASGLSRETQYF.